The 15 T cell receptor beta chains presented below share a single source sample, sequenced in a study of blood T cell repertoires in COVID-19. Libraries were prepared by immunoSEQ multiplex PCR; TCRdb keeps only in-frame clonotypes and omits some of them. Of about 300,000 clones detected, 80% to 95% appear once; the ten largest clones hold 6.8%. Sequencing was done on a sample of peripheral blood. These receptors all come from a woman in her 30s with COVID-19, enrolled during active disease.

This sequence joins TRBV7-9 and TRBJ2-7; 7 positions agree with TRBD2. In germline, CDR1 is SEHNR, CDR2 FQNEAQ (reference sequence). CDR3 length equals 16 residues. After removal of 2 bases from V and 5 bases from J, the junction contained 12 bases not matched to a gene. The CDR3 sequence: CASSLPTTGGSNEQYF. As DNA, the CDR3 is TGTGCCAGCAGCTTACCAACCACGGGGGGATCGAACGAGCAGTACTTC.

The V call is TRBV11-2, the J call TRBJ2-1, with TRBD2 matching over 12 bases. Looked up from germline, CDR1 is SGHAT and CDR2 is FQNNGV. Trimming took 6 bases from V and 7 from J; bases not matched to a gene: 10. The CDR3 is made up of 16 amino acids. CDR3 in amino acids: CASSIETSGSWNEQFF. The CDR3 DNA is TGTGCCAGCAGTATTGAGACTAGCGGGAGTTGGAATGAGCAGTTCTTC.

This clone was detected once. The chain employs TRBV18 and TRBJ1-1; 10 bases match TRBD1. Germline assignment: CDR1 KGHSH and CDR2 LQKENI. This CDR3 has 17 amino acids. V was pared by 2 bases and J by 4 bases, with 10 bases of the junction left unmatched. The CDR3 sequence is CASSPMTGGEWSTEAFF. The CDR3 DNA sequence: TGTGCCAGCTCACCAATGACAGGGGGCGAGTGGAGCACTGAAGCTTTCTTT.

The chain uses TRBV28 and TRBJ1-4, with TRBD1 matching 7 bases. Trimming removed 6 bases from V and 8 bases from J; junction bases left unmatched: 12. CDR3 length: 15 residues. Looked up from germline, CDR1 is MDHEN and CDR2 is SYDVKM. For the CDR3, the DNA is TGTGCCAGCAGCCTAGACAGGGCACCTCGGGAAAAACTGTTTTTT. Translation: CASSLDRAPREKLFF.

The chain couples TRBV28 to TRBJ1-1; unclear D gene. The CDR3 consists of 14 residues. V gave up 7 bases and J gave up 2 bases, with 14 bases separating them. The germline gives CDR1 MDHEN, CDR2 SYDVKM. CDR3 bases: TGTGCCAGCATCACGCAGCGGGGAAACACTGAAGCTTTCTTT. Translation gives CASITQRGNTEAFF.

CDR3 sequence (DNA): TGTGCCAGCTCACCGCAGGGGTTAGGAACTGAAGCTTTCTTT. This sequence encodes CASSPQGLGTEAFF. This chain connects TRBV18 to TRBJ1-1; D perhaps matches TRBD1 (6 bases). The CDR3 loop spans 14 amino acids. In germline, CDR1 is KGHSH, CDR2 LQKENI. Trimming removed 3 bases at V and 5 bases at J, with 13 bases between.

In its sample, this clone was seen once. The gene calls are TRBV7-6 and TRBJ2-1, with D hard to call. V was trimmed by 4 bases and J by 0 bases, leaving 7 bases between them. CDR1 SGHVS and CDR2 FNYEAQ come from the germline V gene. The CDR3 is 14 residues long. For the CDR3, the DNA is TGTGCCAGCAGCTCCAGGCGCTCCTACAATGAGCAGTTCTTC. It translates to CASSSRRSYNEQFF.

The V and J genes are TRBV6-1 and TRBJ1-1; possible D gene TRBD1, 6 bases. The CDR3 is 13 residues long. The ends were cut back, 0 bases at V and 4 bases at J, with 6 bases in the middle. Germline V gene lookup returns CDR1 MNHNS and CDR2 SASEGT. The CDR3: CASSEAGGTEAFF. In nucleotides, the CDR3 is TGTGCCAGCAGTGAAGCAGGGGGCACTGAAGCTTTCTTT.

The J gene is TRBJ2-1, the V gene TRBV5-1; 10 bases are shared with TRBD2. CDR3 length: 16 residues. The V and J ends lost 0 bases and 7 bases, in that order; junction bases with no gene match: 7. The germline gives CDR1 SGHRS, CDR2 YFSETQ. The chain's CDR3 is CASSLGASGSMNEQFF. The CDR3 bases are TGCGCCAGCAGCTTGGGTGCTAGCGGGAGTATGAATGAGCAGTTCTTC.

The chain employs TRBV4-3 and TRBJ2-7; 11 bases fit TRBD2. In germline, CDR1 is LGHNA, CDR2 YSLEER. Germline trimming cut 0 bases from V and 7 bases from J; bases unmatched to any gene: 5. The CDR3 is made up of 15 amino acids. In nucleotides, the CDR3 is TGCGCCAGCAGCCAAGACACTAGCGGGAGCAGTGAGCAGTACTTC. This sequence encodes CASSQDTSGSSEQYF.

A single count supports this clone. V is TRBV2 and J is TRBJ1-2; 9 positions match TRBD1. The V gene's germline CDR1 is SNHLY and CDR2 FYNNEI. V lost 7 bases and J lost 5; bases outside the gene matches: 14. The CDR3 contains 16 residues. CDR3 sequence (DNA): TGTGCCAGCATAGCGGCCGGGACAGGGCTCAATTATGGCTACACCTTC. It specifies CASIAAGTGLNYGYTF.

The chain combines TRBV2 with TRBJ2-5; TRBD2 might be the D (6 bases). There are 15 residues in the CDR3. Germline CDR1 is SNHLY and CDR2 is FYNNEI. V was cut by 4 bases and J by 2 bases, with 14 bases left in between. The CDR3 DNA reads TGTGCCAGCAGTGGGCCTTCGGGACTGCAAGAGACCCAGTACTTC. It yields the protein CASSGPSGLQETQYF.

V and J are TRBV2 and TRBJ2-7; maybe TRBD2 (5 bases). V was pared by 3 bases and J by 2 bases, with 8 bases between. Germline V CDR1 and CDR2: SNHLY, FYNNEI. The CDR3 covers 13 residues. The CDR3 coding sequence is TGTGCCAGCAGTGAGTCGGGGACCTACGAGCAGTACTTC. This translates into CASSESGTYEQYF. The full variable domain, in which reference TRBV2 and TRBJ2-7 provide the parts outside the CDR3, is EPEVTQTPSHQVTQMGQEVILRCVPISNHLYFYWYRQILGQKVEFLVSFYNNEISEKSEIFDDQFSVERPDGSNFTLKIRSTKLEDSAMYFCASSESGTYEQYFGPGTRLTVT.

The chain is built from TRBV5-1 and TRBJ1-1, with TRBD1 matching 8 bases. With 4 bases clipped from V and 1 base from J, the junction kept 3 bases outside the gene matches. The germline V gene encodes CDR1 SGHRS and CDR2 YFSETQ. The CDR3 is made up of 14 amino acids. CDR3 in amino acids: CASSTGTGNTEAFF. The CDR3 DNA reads TGCGCCAGCAGCACGGGGACAGGGAACACTGAAGCTTTCTTT.

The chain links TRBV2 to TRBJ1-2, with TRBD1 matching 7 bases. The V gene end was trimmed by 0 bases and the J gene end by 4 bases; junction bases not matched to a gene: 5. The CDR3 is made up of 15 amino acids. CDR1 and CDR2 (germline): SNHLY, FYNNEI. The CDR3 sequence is CASSEAGGLTYGYTF. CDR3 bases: TGTGCCAGCAGTGAAGCAGGGGGCCTAACCTATGGCTACACCTTC.